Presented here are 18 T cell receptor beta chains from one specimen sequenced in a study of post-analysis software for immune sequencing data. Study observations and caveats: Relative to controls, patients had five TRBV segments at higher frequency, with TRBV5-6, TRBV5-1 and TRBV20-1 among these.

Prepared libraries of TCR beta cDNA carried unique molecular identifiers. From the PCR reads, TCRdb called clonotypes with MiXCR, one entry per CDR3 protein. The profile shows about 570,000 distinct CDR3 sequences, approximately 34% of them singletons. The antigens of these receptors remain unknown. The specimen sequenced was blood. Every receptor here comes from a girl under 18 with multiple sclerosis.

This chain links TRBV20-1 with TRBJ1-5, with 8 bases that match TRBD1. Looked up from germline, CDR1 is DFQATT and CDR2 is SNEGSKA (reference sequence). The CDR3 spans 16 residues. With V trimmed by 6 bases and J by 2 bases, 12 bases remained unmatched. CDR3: CSAPVDRDERNQPQHF. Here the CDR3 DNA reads TGCAGTGCCCCGGTGGACAGGGACGAGCGCAATCAGCCCCAGCATTTT.

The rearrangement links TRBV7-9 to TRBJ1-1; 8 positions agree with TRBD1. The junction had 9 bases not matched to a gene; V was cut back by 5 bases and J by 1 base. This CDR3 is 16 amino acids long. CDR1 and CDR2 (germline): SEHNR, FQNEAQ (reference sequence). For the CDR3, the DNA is TGTGCCAGCAGCACCAGACAGGGGAGCGGGAACACTGAAGCTTTCTTT. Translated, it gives CASSTRQGSGNTEAFF.

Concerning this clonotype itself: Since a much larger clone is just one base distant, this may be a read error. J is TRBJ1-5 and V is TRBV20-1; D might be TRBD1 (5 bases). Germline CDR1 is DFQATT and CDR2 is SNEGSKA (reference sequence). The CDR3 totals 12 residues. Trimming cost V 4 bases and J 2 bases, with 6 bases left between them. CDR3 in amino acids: CSATQGNQPQHF. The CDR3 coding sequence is TGCAGTGCTACACAGGGCAATCAGCCCCAGCATTTT.

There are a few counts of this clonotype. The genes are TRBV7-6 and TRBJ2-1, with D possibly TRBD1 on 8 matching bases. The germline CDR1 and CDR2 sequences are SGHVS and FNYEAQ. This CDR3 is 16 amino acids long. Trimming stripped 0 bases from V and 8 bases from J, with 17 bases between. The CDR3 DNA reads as TGTGCCAGCAGCTTAGCACAGGGGGGGGGCTTCTATGAGCAGTTCTTC. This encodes CASSLAQGGGFYEQFF.

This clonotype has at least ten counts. CDR3: CSADHEHQETQYF. The CDR3, as DNA: TGCAGCGCAGACCATGAGCACCAAGAGACCCAGTACTTC. The chain links TRBV20-1 to TRBJ2-5; unclear D gene. The CDR3 is 13 residues long. Germline V gene lookup returns CDR1 DFQATT and CDR2 SNEGSKA (reference sequence).

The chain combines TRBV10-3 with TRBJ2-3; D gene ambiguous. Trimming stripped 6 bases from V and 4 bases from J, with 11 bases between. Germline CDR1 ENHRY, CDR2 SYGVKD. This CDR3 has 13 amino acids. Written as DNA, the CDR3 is TGTGCCATCAGCGGGCCCTCTCCAGATACGCAGTATTTT. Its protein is CAISGPSPDTQYF.

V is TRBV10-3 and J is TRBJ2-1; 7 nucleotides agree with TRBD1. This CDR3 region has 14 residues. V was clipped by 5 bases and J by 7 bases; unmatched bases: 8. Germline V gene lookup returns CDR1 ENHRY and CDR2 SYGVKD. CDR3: CAISFGQAPNEQFF. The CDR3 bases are TGTGCCATCAGTTTCGGACAGGCCCCGAATGAGCAGTTCTTC.

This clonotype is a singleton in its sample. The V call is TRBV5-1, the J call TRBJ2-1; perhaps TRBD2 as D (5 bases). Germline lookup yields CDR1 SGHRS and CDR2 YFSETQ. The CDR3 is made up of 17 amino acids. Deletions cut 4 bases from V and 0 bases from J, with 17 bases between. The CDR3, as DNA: TGCGCCAGCAGCCCCGGGTGGGCTAGCCTCTCCTACAATGAGCAGTTCTTC. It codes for CASSPGWASLSYNEQFF.

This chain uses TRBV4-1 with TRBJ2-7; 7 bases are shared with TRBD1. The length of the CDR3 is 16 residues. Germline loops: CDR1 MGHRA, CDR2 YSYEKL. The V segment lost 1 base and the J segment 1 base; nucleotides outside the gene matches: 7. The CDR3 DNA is TGCGCCAGCAGCCAAGGCTCCCCGGGACAGTCCTACGAGCAGTACTTC. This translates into CASSQGSPGQSYEQYF.

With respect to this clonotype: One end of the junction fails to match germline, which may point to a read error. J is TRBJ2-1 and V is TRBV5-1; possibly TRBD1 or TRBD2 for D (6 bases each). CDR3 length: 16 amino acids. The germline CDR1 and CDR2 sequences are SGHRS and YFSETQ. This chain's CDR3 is CASSLASKGGPNEQFF. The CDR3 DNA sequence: TGCGCCAGTAGCTTGGCGTCGAAGGGGGGCCCCAATGAGCAGTTCTTC.

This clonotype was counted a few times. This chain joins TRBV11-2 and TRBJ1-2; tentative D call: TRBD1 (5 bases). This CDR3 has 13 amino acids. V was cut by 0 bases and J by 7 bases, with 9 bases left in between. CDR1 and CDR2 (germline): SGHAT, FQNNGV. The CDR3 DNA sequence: TGTGCCAGCAGCTTAGACGGTGGGGCTGGCTACACCTTC. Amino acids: CASSLDGGAGYTF.

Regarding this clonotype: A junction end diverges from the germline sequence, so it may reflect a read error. This CDR3 reads CTSSLALRTGGNYGYTF. In DNA, the CDR3 is TGCACCAGCAGCTTGGCCCTGAGGACAGGGGGCAACTATGGCTACACCTTC. The chain joins TRBV5-1 to TRBJ1-2; 11 bases align to TRBD1. Germline values: CDR1 SGHRS, CDR2 YFSETQ. The CDR3 extends over 17 amino acids.

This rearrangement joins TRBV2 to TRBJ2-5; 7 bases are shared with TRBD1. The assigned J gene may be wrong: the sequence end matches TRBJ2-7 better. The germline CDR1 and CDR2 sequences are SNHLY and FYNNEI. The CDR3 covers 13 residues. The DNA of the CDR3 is TGTGCCAGCAGTGATTTAGGGGGCAGCGAGCAGTACTTC. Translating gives CASSDLGGSEQYF.

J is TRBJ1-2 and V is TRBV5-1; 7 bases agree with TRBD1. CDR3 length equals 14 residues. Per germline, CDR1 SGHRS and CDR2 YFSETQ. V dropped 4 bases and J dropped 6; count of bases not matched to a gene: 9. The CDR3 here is CASSPGDRDHGYTF. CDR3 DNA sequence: TGCGCCAGCAGCCCCGGTGACAGGGATCATGGCTACACCTTC.

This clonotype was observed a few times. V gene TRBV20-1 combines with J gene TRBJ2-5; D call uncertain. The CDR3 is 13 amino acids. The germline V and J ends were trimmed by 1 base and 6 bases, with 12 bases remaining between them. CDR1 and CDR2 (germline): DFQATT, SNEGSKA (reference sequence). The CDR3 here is CSARAKERQTQYF. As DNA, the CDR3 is TGCAGTGCTAGAGCCAAGGAACGGCAGACCCAGTACTTC.

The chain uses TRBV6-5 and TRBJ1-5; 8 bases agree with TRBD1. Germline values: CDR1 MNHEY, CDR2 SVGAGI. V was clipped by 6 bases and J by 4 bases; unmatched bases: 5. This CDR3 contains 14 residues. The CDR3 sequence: CASRSGTGNQPQHF. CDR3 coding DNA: TGTGCCAGCAGGTCCGGGACAGGAAATCAGCCCCAGCATTTT.

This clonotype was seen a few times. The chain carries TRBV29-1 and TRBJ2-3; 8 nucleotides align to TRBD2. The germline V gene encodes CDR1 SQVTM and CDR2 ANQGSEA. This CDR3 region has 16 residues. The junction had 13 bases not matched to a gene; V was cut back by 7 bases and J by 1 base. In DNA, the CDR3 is TGCAGCGCGGGGTTCACTAGCGGTTCACGCACAGATACGCAGTATTTT. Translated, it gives CSAGFTSGSRTDTQYF.

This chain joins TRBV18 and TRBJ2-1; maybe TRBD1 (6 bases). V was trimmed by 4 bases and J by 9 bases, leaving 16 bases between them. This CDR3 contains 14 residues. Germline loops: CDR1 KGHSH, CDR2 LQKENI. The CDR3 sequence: CASSRGQTTTEQFF. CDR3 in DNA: TGTGCCAGCTCACGCGGACAGACAACCACTGAGCAGTTCTTC.